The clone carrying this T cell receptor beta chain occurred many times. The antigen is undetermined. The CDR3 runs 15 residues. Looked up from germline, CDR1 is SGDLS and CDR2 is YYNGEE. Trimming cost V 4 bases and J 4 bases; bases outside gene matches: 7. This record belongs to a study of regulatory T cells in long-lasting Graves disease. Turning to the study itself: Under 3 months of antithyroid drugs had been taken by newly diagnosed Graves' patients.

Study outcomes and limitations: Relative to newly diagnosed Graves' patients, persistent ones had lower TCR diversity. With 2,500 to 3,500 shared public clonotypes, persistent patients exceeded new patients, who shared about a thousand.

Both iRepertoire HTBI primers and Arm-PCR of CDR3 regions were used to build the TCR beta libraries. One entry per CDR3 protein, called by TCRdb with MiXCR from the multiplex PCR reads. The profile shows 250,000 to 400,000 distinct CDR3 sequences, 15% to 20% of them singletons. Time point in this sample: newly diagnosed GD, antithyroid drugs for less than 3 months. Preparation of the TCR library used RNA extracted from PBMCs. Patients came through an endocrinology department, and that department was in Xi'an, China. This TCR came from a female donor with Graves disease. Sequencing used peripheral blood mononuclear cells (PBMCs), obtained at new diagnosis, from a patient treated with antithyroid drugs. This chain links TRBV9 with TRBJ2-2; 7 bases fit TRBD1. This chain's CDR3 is CASSTANRGTGELFF. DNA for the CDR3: TGTGCCAGCAGCACGGCGAACAGGGGCACCGGGGAGCTGTTTTTT.